Below, 18 T cell receptor beta chains from the same sample are listed, as sequenced in a study of shared clonotypes between healthy human individuals. TCRdb's table, derived via immunoSEQ multiplex PCR, lists solely in-frame clones and lacks some. The repertoire holds around 2.5 million clones, roughly 93% seen once, with approximately 0.35% in the top ten. Sequencing was carried out using naive CD4+ T cells from PBMCs. Subset reported: CD45RA+ positively selected. The receptor set was obtained from a man between 18 and 29 years old in good health. Some clones in this sample may be carry-over from other donors' samples.

V usage is TRBV7-3 and J usage is TRBJ2-6, with a possible D match to TRBD1 (6 bases). The CDR3 length is 17 residues. The germline CDR1 and CDR2 sequences are SGHTA and FQGTGA. V gave up 2 bases and J gave up 0 bases, with 11 bases separating them. The CDR3 here is CASSLVGQSSGANVLTF. For the CDR3, the DNA is TGTGCCAGCAGCTTAGTGGGACAAAGCTCTGGGGCCAACGTCCTGACTTTC. Complete variable domain (other parts from reference TRBV7-3 and TRBJ2-6): GAGVSQTPSNKVTEKGKYVELRCDPISGHTALYWYRQSLGQGPEFLIYFQGTGAADDSGLPNDRFFAVRPEGSVSTLKIQRTERGDSAVYLCASSLVGQSSGANVLTFGAGSRLTVL.

The rearrangement links TRBV29-1 to TRBJ2-1, with TRBD2 as a possible D gene (6 bases). The CDR3 covers 14 residues. Germline V lookup: CDR1 SQVTM, CDR2 ANQGSEA. V lost 3 bases to trimming and J lost 4 bases, with 13 bases between them. CDR3 nucleotides: TGCAGCGTTGACAACCGACTAGGGTACAATGAGCAGTTCTTC. Translated, it gives CSVDNRLGYNEQFF.

J is TRBJ2-2 and V is TRBV5-1, with 7 bases lining up with TRBD1. The germline CDR1 and CDR2 sequences are SGHRS and YFSETQ. V trimming: 4 bases; J trimming: 4 bases; junction bases outside the gene matches: 13. The CDR3 is made up of 17 amino acids. The CDR3 region has the DNA TGCGCCAGCAGCCTTCAACCCCCGGGACAGCTCACCGGGGAGCTGTTTTTT. This encodes CASSLQPPGQLTGELFF.

The chain couples TRBV7-2 to TRBJ2-7; TRBD2 might be the D (6 bases). Germline-derived CDR1 and CDR2 are SGHTA and FQGNSA. With 5 bases removed from V and 2 bases from J, the gap between germline ends came to 16 bases. The CDR3 is made up of 15 amino acids. The CDR3 DNA reads as TGTGCCAGCAGCCCCTGGGAGCGGGCAACCTACGAGCAGTACTTC. The encoded protein is CASSPWERATYEQYF.

The V gene is TRBV11-2, the J gene TRBJ1-5; 9 bases agree with TRBD1. This CDR3 is 14 amino acids long. The germline V gene has CDR1 SGHAT and CDR2 FQNNGV. V lost 4 bases to trimming and J lost 13 bases; unmatched junction nucleotides: 11. CDR3 amino acids: CASSSPDRGNLQHF. The DNA of the CDR3 is TGTGCCAGCAGCTCCCCGGACAGGGGAAACTTACAGCATTTT. Full variable domain (outside the CDR3, taken from reference TRBV11-2 and TRBJ1-5): EAGVAQSPRYKIIEKRQSVAFWCNPISGHATLYWYQQILGQGPKLLIQFQNNGVVDDSQLPKDRFSAERLKGVDSTLKIQPAKLEDSAVYLCASSSPDRGNLQHFGDGTRLSIL.

The chain combines TRBV6-5 with TRBJ1-5; D gene ambiguous. The germline gives CDR1 MNHEY, CDR2 SVGAGI. Trimming took 3 bases from V and 4 from J, leaving 13 bases between them. This CDR3 region has 15 residues. For the CDR3, the DNA is TGTGCCAGCAGTTATAGAGGGCAGGTAAATCAGCCCCAGCATTTT. Amino acid sequence: CASSYRGQVNQPQHF.

The V gene is TRBV7-2, the J gene TRBJ2-2; D is unclear. Germline CDR1 and CDR2: SGHTA and FQGNSA. The CDR3 runs to 15 residues. Deletions cut 0 bases from V and 6 bases from J, with 11 bases between. The CDR3, as DNA: TGTGCCAGCAGCTTAGCGGTGAGGTTAGCCGGGGAGCTGTTTTTT. It yields the protein CASSLAVRLAGELFF.

This clone appeared once. The chain employs TRBV28 and TRBJ1-1; D remains unclear. The CDR3 has 14 residues. The germline CDR1 and CDR2 sequences are MDHEN and SYDVKM. Trimming removed 7 bases at V and 4 bases at J, with 16 bases between. This CDR3 reads CASTSTGGFTEAFF. The DNA for the CDR3 is TGTGCCAGCACCTCAACGGGAGGGTTCACTGAAGCTTTCTTT.

The chain carries TRBV18 and TRBJ2-5; D ambiguous. The CDR3 runs to 14 residues. CDR1 and CDR2 from the germline V gene are KGHSH and LQKENI. Trimming took off 3 bases at V and 2 bases at J, with 10 bases between the two ends. This CDR3 reads CASSPTRSQETQYF. The CDR3 DNA is TGTGCCAGCTCACCTACACGGAGTCAAGAGACCCAGTACTTC.

A note on this clone: In the same sample, other DNA sequences code for this CDR3. The J gene is TRBJ2-3, the V gene TRBV6-4, with D unresolved. The germline CDR1 and CDR2 sequences are MRHNA and SNTAGT. V lost 0 bases and J lost 2, with 0 bases in between. The CDR3 is 12 amino acids. CDR3 nucleotide sequence: TGTGCCAGCAGTGACTCCACAGATACGCAGTATTTT. Its protein product is CASSDSTDTQYF.

The chain uses TRBV28 and TRBJ2-3; TRBD2 is a possible D gene (6 bases). V was shortened by 10 bases and J by 6 bases, with 14 bases between the two germline ends. Germline V gene lookup returns CDR1 MDHEN and CDR2 SYDVKM. This CDR3 comprises 12 residues. The CDR3 coding sequence is TGTGCCACCCTGGGGGGTTGGGATACGCAGTATTTT. This translates into CATLGGWDTQYF.

The gene calls are TRBV5-4 and TRBJ1-5; a possible D gene is TRBD1 (6 bases). The CDR3 loop spans 16 amino acids. Trimming took 0 bases from V and 6 from J, leaving 16 bases between them. Germline CDR1 and CDR2: SGHNT and YYREEE (reference sequence). The CDR3 reads CASSLGGQGLSQPQHF. In DNA form, the CDR3 reads TGTGCCAGCAGCTTGGGGGGTCAGGGGTTAAGTCAGCCCCAGCATTTT.

The chain carries TRBV4-2 and TRBJ1-3; 7 bases agree with TRBD1. CDR1 is LGHNA and CDR2 is YNFKEQ in the germline V gene. CDR3 length: 16 residues. V dropped 1 base and J dropped 3; count of bases not matched to a gene: 6. The CDR3 protein is CASSQVGWDSGNTIYF. The CDR3, as DNA: TGTGCCAGCAGCCAAGTCGGGTGGGACAGTGGAAACACCATATATTTT.

This clone has only one observation. This rearrangement joins TRBV6-5 to TRBJ1-1, with TRBD1 matching over 7 bases. CDR3 length: 15 residues. J gave up 8 bases and V 7 bases, and 16 bases lay outside the gene matches. The germline V gene encodes CDR1 MNHEY and CDR2 SVGAGI. DNA of the CDR3: TGTGCCAGCACCGACCCGGCGGCAGGGGGGCACGAAGCTTTCTTT. Amino acid sequence: CASTDPAAGGHEAFF.

This sequence joins TRBV6-1 and TRBJ2-6; D is ambiguous. The germline V gene encodes CDR1 MNHNS and CDR2 SASEGT. The ends were cut back, 1 base at V and 0 bases at J, with 4 bases in the middle. CDR3 size: 15 residues. The CDR3 region is CASSEDGSGANVLTF. The DNA of the CDR3 is TGTGCCAGCAGTGAAGACGGCTCTGGGGCCAACGTCCTGACTTTC.

This chain joins TRBV7-3 and TRBJ2-1, with 10 bases matching TRBD2. V trimming: 3 bases; J trimming: 5 bases; junction bases outside the gene matches: 4. CDR1 is SGHTA and CDR2 is FQGTGA in the germline V gene. The CDR3 sequence is 15 residues long. In nucleotides, the CDR3 is TGTGCCAGCAGCTTCCTCGGACTAGCGGACAATGAGCAGTTCTTC. Residues: CASSFLGLADNEQFF.

This chain links TRBV15 with TRBJ1-4; D gene uncertain. The CDR3 is 16 residues long. In germline, CDR1 is LNHNV, CDR2 YYDKDF (reference sequence). The V end lost 5 bases, the J end lost 0 bases, and 13 bases lay between the germline ends. The CDR3 DNA follows: TGTGCCACCAGCCACGATCGGGGTGCAACTAATGAAAAACTGTTTTTT. Amino acids: CATSHDRGATNEKLFF.

Written as DNA, the CDR3 is TGTGCCAGCAGTCCTCCCCGGAGACACCATGGCTACACCTTC. It specifies CASSPPRRHHGYTF. The chain employs TRBV28 and TRBJ1-2; D call uncertain. The germline V gene encodes CDR1 MDHEN and CDR2 SYDVKM. The CDR3 is made up of 14 amino acids. V lost 5 bases and J lost 6, with 16 bases in between.